This note documents a single T cell receptor beta chain sequence. No antigen is known for it. The V gene's germline CDR1 is SGHRS and CDR2 YFSETQ. V was trimmed by 4 bases and J by 4 bases, leaving 14 bases between them. There are 14 residues in the CDR3. Some clones are missing from TCRdb's copy, which holds only in-frame ones; the method was immunoSEQ multiplex PCR. The sample shows fewer than 55,000 clones, around nine tenths of them seen only once. In every patient, relapse followed autologous stem cell transplantation, while exposure to brentuximab vedotin differed. These data belong to a study of PD-1 blockade in classical Hodgkin lymphoma. Whole-study results and caveats: The drivers behind the repertoire differences, possibly disease activity or prior therapy, remain undefined. Among the patients, those starting nivolumab under 1 year after ASCT were excluded.

The sample here was peripheral blood mononuclear cells (PBMCs), taken at baseline. The sequence was collected from a human donor with classical Hodgkin lymphoma. The chain links TRBV5-1 to TRBJ1-1; TRBD1 might be the D (6 bases). CDR3 region: CASSEPTGFTEAFF. The CDR3 coding sequence is TGCGCCAGCAGCGAGCCCACAGGGTTCACTGAAGCTTTCTTT.